The 32 T cell receptor beta chains presented below share a single source sample, sequenced in a study of cytomegalovirus exposure and HLA in healthy donors. Vbeta (60) and Jbeta (13) primers were used in the PCR. Using immunoSEQ multiplex PCR, the repertoire was profiled, and TCRdb retains in-frame clones only, with some absent. The sample lists tens of thousands of clones, about 69% occurring once. Material: PBMCs. All receptors derive from a man under 40 in good health and CMV-seropositive.

The gene calls are TRBV28 and TRBJ1-2, with D perhaps matching TRBD1 (6 bases). V was shortened by 8 bases and J by 9 bases, with 19 bases between the two germline ends. This CDR3 region has 13 residues. Germline V gene data show CDR1 as MDHEN and CDR2 as SYDVKM. The CDR3: CASLTGSGDRYTF. The DNA of the CDR3 is TGTGCCAGCTTAACTGGGTCAGGGGATCGCTACACCTTC.

The V call is TRBV5-5, the J call TRBJ2-5, with 9 bases lining up with TRBD2. The CDR3 length is 15 residues. The germline V gene encodes CDR1 SGHKS and CDR2 YYEKEE (reference sequence). Trimming removed 0 bases from V and 5 bases from J; junction bases left unmatched: 5. The CDR3 bases are TGTGCCAGCAGCTTGGCTAGGCTAGCGGGGGAGACCCAGTACTTC. Amino acid sequence: CASSLARLAGETQYF.

The gene calls are TRBV27 and TRBJ2-1, with 9 bases matching TRBD2. With V trimmed by 7 bases and J by 4 bases, 11 bases remained unmatched. Germline V lookup: CDR1 MNHEY, CDR2 SMNVEV (reference sequence). The CDR3 is 16 amino acids. As DNA, the CDR3 is TGTGCCAGCATGCGGCGGGAGGGTATATCTTACAATGAGCAGTTCTTC. Translating gives CASMRREGISYNEQFF.

This sequence joins TRBV4-3 and TRBJ2-3; D gene uncertain. Deletions cut 0 bases from V and 2 bases from J, with 9 bases between. In germline, CDR1 is LGHNA, CDR2 YSLEER. The CDR3 totals 15 residues. The CDR3 sequence: CASSQDRPYTDTQYF. CDR3 bases: TGCGCCAGCAGCCAAGACAGGCCTTACACAGATACGCAGTATTTT.

Note on this clone: Other DNA sequences in this specimen translate into the identical CDR3. This rearrangement joins TRBV18 to TRBJ1-1; possible D gene TRBD1, 6 bases. The CDR3 runs 14 residues. V lost 3 bases and J 0 bases, leaving 8 bases between the germline ends. Germline lookup yields CDR1 KGHSH and CDR2 LQKENI. The CDR3 protein is CASSPGTLNTEAFF. The CDR3 nucleotides are TGTGCCAGCTCACCCGGGACACTGAACACTGAAGCTTTCTTT.

This chain links TRBV5-1 with TRBJ2-5; D is possibly TRBD1 (6 bases). The ends were cut back, 0 bases at V and 4 bases at J, with 7 bases in the middle. This CDR3 is 13 amino acids long. Germline lookup yields CDR1 SGHRS and CDR2 YFSETQ. Here the CDR3 DNA reads TGCGCCAGCAGCTTGGAAGGGGGAGAGACCCAGTACTTC. Translating it yields CASSLEGGETQYF.

V usage is TRBV4-1 and J usage is TRBJ1-6; TRBD1 matches 8 bases. Germline V CDR1 and CDR2: MGHRA, YSYEKL. The CDR3 covers 17 residues. Trimming removed 3 bases from V and 4 bases from J; junction bases left unmatched: 8. In DNA, the CDR3 is TGCGCCAGCAGCCAGGCCGGACAGGGAACTTATAATTCACCCCTCCACTTT. It translates to CASSQAGQGTYNSPLHF.

This chain uses TRBV9 with TRBJ1-1; weak D call: TRBD1 (6 bases). Trimming left V 2 bases short and J 1 base short, with 9 bases between. Germline V gene lookup returns CDR1 SGDLS and CDR2 YYNGEE. The CDR3 runs to 14 residues. The CDR3 here is CASSVGTTNTEAFF. CDR3 bases: TGTGCCAGCAGCGTTGGGACAACGAACACTGAAGCTTTCTTT.

The rearrangement uses TRBV7-3 and TRBJ1-1; D gene uncertain. V was clipped by 4 bases and J by 1 base, with 4 bases between them. The length of the CDR3 is 12 residues. Germline CDR1 reads SGHTA; CDR2 reads FQGTGA. The CDR3 nucleotides read TGTGCCAGCAGCTCGTCGAACACTGAAGCTTTCTTT. This codes for CASSSSNTEAFF. Combining the CDR3 with reference TRBV7-3 and TRBJ1-1 gives the whole variable domain GAGVSQTPSNKVTEKGKYVELRCDPISGHTALYWYRQSLGQGPEFLIYFQGTGAADDSGLPNDRFFAVRPEGSVSTLKIQRTERGDSAVYLCASSSSNTEAFFGQGTRLTVV.

The chain carries TRBV7-7 and TRBJ2-7; 9 bases line up with TRBD1. CDR1 is SSHAT, CDR2 FNYEAQ, per germline (reference sequence). The V gene end was trimmed by 1 base and the J gene end by 5 bases; junction bases not matched to a gene: 0. The CDR3 is made up of 13 amino acids. The CDR3, as DNA: TGTGCCAGCAGCTTAGGGACAGGGGACGAGCAGTACTTC. Amino acids: CASSLGTGDEQYF.

The V and J genes are TRBV7-9 and TRBJ2-1; D perhaps matches TRBD2 (7 bases). There are 15 residues in the CDR3. Germline loops: CDR1 SEHNR, CDR2 FQNEAQ (reference sequence). V was shortened by 5 bases and J by 5 bases, with 16 bases between the two germline ends. The CDR3 bases are TGTGCCAGCAGCCCCCGGGGGGCCGTTAACAATGAGCAGTTCTTC. Translated: CASSPRGAVNNEQFF.

The gene calls are TRBV9 and TRBJ2-7; 7 bases align to TRBD1. J lost 2 bases, V lost 4 bases, and 6 bases had no gene match. The CDR3 is 14 amino acids. The germline gives CDR1 SGDLS, CDR2 YYNGEE. This chain's CDR3 is CASSRRQGAYEQYF. The CDR3 DNA sequence: TGTGCCAGCAGCCGCCGACAGGGAGCCTACGAGCAGTACTTC.

The V call is TRBV13, the J call TRBJ2-2; D gene unclear. V was trimmed by 5 bases and J by 6 bases, leaving 28 bases between them. CDR1 and CDR2 from the germline V gene are PRHDT and FYEKMQ (reference sequence). This CDR3 region has 19 residues. In DNA form, the CDR3 reads TGTGCCAGCAGCCCCCTCGGAACATACCCTAGGTTAATGCCCGGGGAGCTGTTTTTT. Translation: CASSPLGTYPRLMPGELFF.

The genes are TRBV28 and TRBJ2-1; 7 bases map to TRBD2. CDR1 is MDHEN, CDR2 SYDVKM, per germline. The CDR3 runs 12 residues. J lost 9 bases, V lost 3 bases, and 2 bases had no gene match. The CDR3 region is CASSFGTIEQFF. CDR3 sequence (DNA): TGTGCCAGCAGTTTCGGGACTATTGAGCAGTTCTTC.

This clone was recorded a few times. This rearrangement joins TRBV7-8 to TRBJ2-5; D is perhaps TRBD2 (6 bases). CDR1 SGHVS and CDR2 FQNEAQ come from the germline V gene. CDR3 length: 17 amino acids. Trimming removed 1 base at V and 5 bases at J, with 20 bases between. CDR3 nucleotides: TGTGCCAGCAGCTTAGTGTTTTATGGAGGGCAGCGCGAGACCCAGTACTTC. The encoded protein is CASSLVFYGGQRETQYF.

The CDR3 is CASSFYQDRGREAFF. In DNA form, the CDR3 reads TGTGCCAGCAGCTTTTACCAGGACAGGGGCCGAGAGGCTTTCTTT. The V gene is TRBV7-9, the J gene TRBJ1-1; 9 bases fit TRBD1. V shed 3 bases and J 11 bases; nucleotides not matched to a gene: 13. The CDR3 extends over 15 amino acids. The V gene's germline CDR1 is SEHNR and CDR2 FQNEAQ (reference sequence).

The chain has TRBV7-3 and TRBJ1-2; unclear D gene. The CDR3 extends over 13 amino acids. CDR1 and CDR2 from the germline V gene are SGHTA and FQGTGA. V lost 0 bases and J lost 6, with 8 bases in between. The CDR3 DNA is TGTGCCAGCAGCTTAACGTCGGGAGATGGCTACACCTTC. Amino acid sequence: CASSLTSGDGYTF.

This sequence joins TRBV9 and TRBJ2-2, with unresolved D. The CDR3 extends over 15 amino acids. Trimming stripped 2 bases from V and 0 bases from J, with 8 bases between. Looked up from germline, CDR1 is SGDLS and CDR2 is YYNGEE. The DNA of the CDR3 is TGTGCCAGCAGCGTCAGACAAGCGAACACCGGGGAGCTGTTTTTT. This codes for CASSVRQANTGELFF.

The V call is TRBV4-3, the J call TRBJ2-2; D remains ambiguous. This CDR3 is 14 amino acids long. The germline CDR1 and CDR2 sequences are LGHNA and YSLEER. Trimming took 0 bases from V and 3 from J, leaving 5 bases between them. The CDR3 sequence is CASSQDWHTGELFF. CDR3 bases: TGCGCCAGCAGCCAAGATTGGCACACCGGGGAGCTGTTTTTT.

The gene calls are TRBV28 and TRBJ2-5, with 10 bases identical to TRBD1. CDR3 length: 17 amino acids. V gave up 2 bases and J gave up 1 base; unmatched junction bases: 7. CDR1 and CDR2 (germline): MDHEN, SYDVKM. The CDR3 sequence: CASSLRRDRGSQETQYF. The CDR3 nucleotides read TGTGCCAGCAGTTTAAGGAGGGACAGGGGTTCCCAAGAGACCCAGTACTTC.

The chain has TRBV9 and TRBJ2-5, with 9 bases that match TRBD2. Germline V lookup: CDR1 SGDLS, CDR2 YYNGEE. This CDR3 has 15 amino acids. V was clipped by 0 bases and J by 5 bases; unmatched bases: 5. CDR3 DNA: TGTGCCAGCAGCGTAGCTGGGGCGGGGGGGGAGACCCAGTACTTC. Protein sequence: CASSVAGAGGETQYF.

This chain uses TRBV29-1 with TRBJ1-2; D not resolved. In germline, CDR1 is SQVTM, CDR2 ANQGSEA. With 5 bases removed from V and 4 bases from J, the gap between germline ends came to 11 bases. This CDR3 region has 12 residues. The CDR3 DNA reads as TGCAGCGTTATCGTTAGAGGCTATGGCTACACCTTC. It translates to CSVIVRGYGYTF.

The gene calls are TRBV7-2 and TRBJ2-5, with D maybe TRBD2 (6 bases). This CDR3 spans 15 amino acids. The V and J ends lost 2 bases and 5 bases respectively, with 15 bases between them. From germline, CDR1 is SGHTA and CDR2 FQGNSA. The CDR3 here is CASSLRLRAGETQYF. DNA of the CDR3: TGTGCCAGCAGCTTACGATTGAGGGCGGGGGAGACCCAGTACTTC. Full variable domain (outside the CDR3, taken from reference TRBV7-2 and TRBJ2-5): GAGVSQSPSNKVTEKGKDVELRCDPISGHTALYWYRQSLGQGLEFLIYFQGNSAPDKSGLPSDRFSAERTGGSVSTLTIQRTQQEDSAVYLCASSLRLRAGETQYFGPGTRLLVL.

This clone has only a few counts. This sample includes further DNA sequences coding for the same CDR3. The chain links TRBV6-5 to TRBJ1-1; TRBD1 matches at 7 bases. The CDR3 is 14 amino acids. V gave up 6 bases and J gave up 0 bases; unmatched junction bases: 4. Germline assignment: CDR1 MNHEY and CDR2 SVGAGI. CDR3 DNA: TGTGCCAGCAGCAAACAGGGGATGAACACTGAAGCTTTCTTT. Its translation is CASSKQGMNTEAFF.

This rearrangement joins TRBV5-8 to TRBJ2-7; 8 bases match TRBD1. The CDR3 totals 17 residues. CDR1 is SGHTS and CDR2 is YDEGEE in the germline V gene. The V segment lost 0 bases and the J segment 6 bases; nucleotides outside the gene matches: 14. Written as DNA, the CDR3 is TGTGCCAGCAGCTTGGGTACGGACAGGGAGGCGGTCAGCGAGCAGTACTTC. Protein: CASSLGTDREAVSEQYF.

V gene TRBV7-9 combines with J gene TRBJ1-2, with 7 bases lining up with TRBD1. Germline CDR1 reads SEHNR; CDR2 reads FQNEAQ (reference sequence). The V and J ends lost 0 bases and 2 bases, in that order; junction bases with no gene match: 0. This CDR3 spans 14 amino acids. CDR3 sequence reads: CASSLATGNYGYTF. DNA of the CDR3: TGTGCCAGCAGCTTAGCGACAGGGAACTATGGCTACACCTTC.

The chain employs TRBV7-2 and TRBJ2-1; D perhaps matches TRBD2 (6 bases). Trimming stripped 5 bases from V and 5 bases from J, with 19 bases between. Germline V gives CDR1 SGHTA, CDR2 FQGNSA. The CDR3 is made up of 16 amino acids. Written as DNA, the CDR3 is TGTGCCAGCAGCCCCGCGGCGGGGTTAGTTCACAATGAGCAGTTCTTC. This sequence encodes CASSPAAGLVHNEQFF.

This chain joins TRBV27 and TRBJ2-2, with D possibly TRBD1 on 7 matching bases. Looked up from germline, CDR1 is MNHEY and CDR2 is SMNVEV (reference sequence). The CDR3 spans 17 residues. The V end was cut by 7 bases, the J end by 2 bases, with 20 bases between. The CDR3 bases are TGTGCCAGCACCTTGGGAGGCAGGGGGTATAACACCGGGGAGCTGTTTTTT. It codes for CASTLGGRGYNTGELFF.

V and J are TRBV18 and TRBJ2-2; 7 positions agree with TRBD1. Germline CDR1 is KGHSH and CDR2 is LQKENI. The V segment lost 4 bases and the J segment 1 base; nucleotides outside the gene matches: 6. This CDR3 comprises 16 residues. CDR3: CASSLWDSLNTGELFF. The CDR3 region has the DNA TGTGCCAGCTCACTATGGGACAGCTTGAACACCGGGGAGCTGTTTTTT.

The V and J genes are TRBV13 and TRBJ2-7, with TRBD1 matching 7 bases. J gave up 3 bases and V 3 bases, and 8 bases lay outside the gene matches. The germline CDR1 and CDR2 sequences are PRHDT and FYEKMQ (reference sequence). The CDR3 is made up of 15 amino acids. CDR3 DNA sequence: TGTGCCAGCAGCTTGGACCGGGACAGTGGCTACGAGCAGTACTTC. This encodes CASSLDRDSGYEQYF.

The gene calls are TRBV18 and TRBJ1-4; 9 bases match TRBD1. The CDR3 runs 15 residues. Unmatched junction bases numbered 10, after V lost 3 bases and J lost 11 bases. CDR1 is KGHSH, CDR2 LQKENI, per germline. The CDR3 here is CASSPGGTGSWKLFF. DNA of the CDR3: TGTGCCAGCTCACCGGGCGGGACAGGGTCGTGGAAACTGTTTTTT. Based on the CDR3 plus reference TRBV18 and TRBJ1-4, the full variable domain is NAGVMQNPRHLVRRRGQEARLRCSPMKGHSHVYWYRQLPEEGLKFMVYLQKENIIDESGMPKERFSAEFPKEGPSILRIQQVVRGDSAAYFCASSPGGTGSWKLFFGSGTQLSVL.

The chain links TRBV6-4 to TRBJ2-7, with TRBD2 as a possible D gene (5 bases). The germline V and J ends were trimmed by 4 bases and 7 bases, with 14 bases remaining between them. Germline-derived CDR1 and CDR2 are MRHNA and SNTAGT. The CDR3 is made up of 13 amino acids. The CDR3 DNA follows: TGTGCCAGCAGTGTGGGCCCCTCGGGGGAGCAGTACTTC. Protein product: CASSVGPSGEQYF.